The rows below give T cell receptor beta chains drawn from one sample of a study of blood T cell repertoires in COVID-19. The table came from immunoSEQ multiplex PCR; TCRdb's copy has only in-frame clones and leaves some out. Of 160,000 or so clones in the sample, approximately 81% are singletons; the top ten hold 5.6%. Material for sequencing was PBMCs or T cells enriched from blood (not recorded which). The receptors here all came from a woman aged 35 to 49 with acute COVID-19. CDR3s include the opening cysteine and the closing phenylalanine or tryptophan. D genes are given only for firm matches. Clone size is stated in some rows and not others, as once, few, many or a class when expanded.

j_gene: TRBJ1-1; d_gene: .; abundance: .; v_gene: TRBV9; CDR3aa: CASSKAVNTEAFF; CDR3nt: TGTGCCAGCAGCAAAGCCGTGAACACTGAAGCTTTCTTT
j_gene: TRBJ2-2; d_gene: .; abundance: .; v_gene: TRBV12-3/TRBV12-4; CDR3aa: CASSFVNGELFF; CDR3nt: TGTGCCAGCAGTTTTGTAAACGGGGAGCTGTTTTTT
j_gene: TRBJ2-1; d_gene: TRBD2; abundance: .; v_gene: TRBV5-1; CDR3aa: CASSLIAGSYNEQFF; CDR3nt: TGCGCCAGCAGCTTGATAGCGGGAAGCTACAATGAGCAGTTCTTC
j_gene: TRBJ1-1; d_gene: TRBD1; abundance: .; v_gene: TRBV6-1; CDR3aa: CASSERTGLNTEAFF; CDR3nt: TGTGCCAGCAGTGAAAGGACAGGCCTGAACACTGAAGCTTTCTTT
j_gene: TRBJ2-5; d_gene: .; abundance: .; v_gene: TRBV6-5; CDR3aa: CASSYSKRKETQYF; CDR3nt: TGTGCCAGCAGTTACTCTAAGCGTAAGGAGACCCAGTACTTC
j_gene: TRBJ2-5; d_gene: .; abundance: .; v_gene: TRBV5-4; CDR3aa: CASSPASQGETQYF; CDR3nt: TGTGCCAGCTCTCCAGCCTCCCAGGGGGAGACCCAGTACTTC
j_gene: TRBJ2-3; d_gene: TRBD2; abundance: .; v_gene: TRBV11-1; CDR3aa: CASSLLAGEGADTQYF; CDR3nt: TGTGCCAGCAGCTTACTAGCGGGAGAGGGAGCAGATACGCAGTATTTT
j_gene: TRBJ2-1; d_gene: .; abundance: .; v_gene: TRBV5-1; CDR3aa: CASSLDPGLPNEQFF; CDR3nt: TGCGCCAGCAGCTTAGACCCGGGTCTCCCCAATGAGCAGTTCTTC
j_gene: TRBJ1-1; d_gene: .; abundance: .; v_gene: TRBV15; CDR3aa: CATSRDRGGRAEAFF; CDR3nt: TGTGCCACCAGCAGAGATCGGGGGGGCAGGGCTGAAGCTTTCTTT
j_gene: TRBJ2-1; d_gene: .; abundance: many; v_gene: TRBV27; CDR3aa: CASSSPGPLDYNEQFF; CDR3nt: TGTGCCAGCAGTTCGCCGGGTCCTTTGGACTACAATGAGCAGTTCTTC
j_gene: TRBJ1-6; d_gene: TRBD1; abundance: .; v_gene: TRBV11-2; CDR3aa: CASSPTGTGLYNSPLHF; CDR3nt: TGTGCCAGCAGCCCAACCGGGACAGGGTTGTATAATTCACCCCTCCACTTT
j_gene: TRBJ1-5; d_gene: .; abundance: .; v_gene: TRBV6-5; CDR3aa: CASSSGDQPQHF; CDR3nt: TGTGCCAGCAGCTCAGGGGATCAGCCCCAGCATTTT
j_gene: TRBJ2-7; d_gene: TRBD2; abundance: .; v_gene: TRBV6-5; CDR3aa: CASSLTGGSIYEQYF; CDR3nt: TGTGCCAGCAGCCTTACAGGCGGGAGTATTTACGAGCAGTACTTC
j_gene: TRBJ2-1; d_gene: TRBD2; abundance: .; v_gene: TRBV10-3; CDR3aa: CAISESKGTTYNEQFF; CDR3nt: TGTGCCATCAGTGAGTCGAAAGGGACTACCTACAATGAGCAGTTCTTC
j_gene: TRBJ2-7; d_gene: TRBD1; abundance: .; v_gene: TRBV27; CDR3aa: CASSPVDRNVQYF; CDR3nt: TGTGCCAGCAGTCCGGTGGACAGGAATGTGCAGTACTTC
j_gene: TRBJ2-3; d_gene: TRBD2; abundance: .; v_gene: TRBV15; CDR3aa: CATSRKREVTDTQYF; CDR3nt: TGTGCCACCAGCAGGAAGCGGGAGGTCACAGATACGCAGTATTTT
j_gene: TRBJ2-3; d_gene: TRBD2; abundance: .; v_gene: TRBV19; CDR3aa: CASNPTSGRSDTQYF; CDR3nt: TGTGCCAGTAATCCCACTAGCGGGAGGTCAGATACGCAGTATTTT
j_gene: TRBJ2-2; d_gene: TRBD2; abundance: .; v_gene: TRBV9; CDR3aa: CASSGSGRGGTGELFF; CDR3nt: TGTGCCAGCAGCGGAAGCGGGAGAGGAGGAACCGGGGAGCTGTTTTTT
j_gene: TRBJ2-3; d_gene: TRBD2; abundance: .; v_gene: TRBV19; CDR3aa: CASKTSGNTDTQYF; CDR3nt: TGTGCCAGCAAGACTAGCGGCAACACAGATACGCAGTATTTT
j_gene: TRBJ2-5; d_gene: TRBD2; abundance: .; v_gene: TRBV5-1; CDR3aa: CASSLGLTSAAYQETQYF; CDR3nt: TGCGCCAGCAGCTTGGGGTTGACTAGCGCCGCTTATCAAGAGACCCAGTACTTC
j_gene: TRBJ1-5; d_gene: .; abundance: few; v_gene: TRBV10-2; CDR3aa: CASSPQGFDQPQHF; CDR3nt: TGCGCCAGCAGTCCACAGGGTTTCGATCAGCCCCAGCATTTT
j_gene: TRBJ1-2; d_gene: TRBD1; abundance: .; v_gene: TRBV27; CDR3aa: CASSWTSGGKGYTF; CDR3nt: TGTGCCAGCAGTTGGACATCAGGGGGCAAAGGCTACACCTTC
j_gene: TRBJ2-2; d_gene: TRBD1; abundance: .; v_gene: TRBV3-1/TRBV3-2; CDR3aa: CASSRRTGDTGELFF; CDR3nt: TGTGCCAGCAGCCGACGGACAGGGGACACCGGGGAGCTGTTTTTT
j_gene: TRBJ1-3; d_gene: .; abundance: .; v_gene: TRBV28; CDR3aa: CASSLQGTSGNTIYF; CDR3nt: TGTGCCAGCAGTTTACAGGGCACCTCTGGAAACACCATATATTTT
j_gene: TRBJ2-6; d_gene: .; abundance: .; v_gene: TRBV28; CDR3aa: CASVGGGSAGANVLTF; CDR3nt: TGTGCCAGCGTCGGTGGGGGGAGCGCTGGGGCCAACGTCCTGACTTTC
j_gene: TRBJ1-2; d_gene: .; abundance: .; v_gene: TRBV18; CDR3aa: CASSTGTDAITNYGYTF; CDR3nt: TGTGCCAGCTCAACCGGGACTGATGCTATTACTAACTATGGCTACACCTTC
j_gene: TRBJ1-1; d_gene: .; abundance: .; v_gene: TRBV6-5; CDR3aa: CASSFESLLNTEAFF; CDR3nt: TGTGCCAGCAGTTTCGAGTCGTTGTTGAACACTGAAGCTTTCTTT
j_gene: TRBJ2-1; d_gene: .; abundance: once; v_gene: TRBV11-3; CDR3aa: CASNLQAGSSYNEQFF; CDR3nt: TGTGCCAGCAACCTGCAGGCAGGGTCGTCCTACAATGAGCAGTTCTTC
j_gene: TRBJ1-1; d_gene: TRBD1; abundance: .; v_gene: TRBV27; CDR3aa: CASSLSPTGSAFF; CDR3nt: TGTGCCAGCAGTTTATCCCCGACAGGGTCAGCTTTCTTT
j_gene: TRBJ2-3; d_gene: TRBD2; abundance: .; v_gene: TRBV12-3/TRBV12-4; CDR3aa: CASSLASGNTQYF; CDR3nt: TGTGCCAGCAGTTTAGCTAGCGGGAATACGCAGTATTTT
j_gene: TRBJ2-1; d_gene: .; abundance: .; v_gene: TRBV5-1; CDR3aa: CASSFYPLAGPQFF; CDR3nt: TGCGCCAGCAGCTTTTATCCCCTCGCGGGACCTCAGTTCTTC
j_gene: TRBJ2-1; d_gene: TRBD1; abundance: .; v_gene: TRBV19; CDR3aa: CASSPGQGYNEQFF; CDR3nt: TGTGCCAGTAGTCCGGGACAGGGATACAATGAGCAGTTCTTC
j_gene: TRBJ1-3; d_gene: .; abundance: .; v_gene: TRBV7-6; CDR3aa: CASSLAPNSGNTIYF; CDR3nt: TGTGCCAGCAGCTTAGCCCCAAACTCTGGAAACACCATATATTTT
j_gene: TRBJ2-3; d_gene: .; abundance: .; v_gene: TRBV9; CDR3aa: CASSVGGFSLGQDTQYF; CDR3nt: TGTGCCAGCAGCGTAGGAGGGTTTAGCCTAGGTCAAGATACGCAGTATTTT
j_gene: TRBJ1-4; d_gene: TRBD1; abundance: once; v_gene: TRBV7-2; CDR3aa: CASTLRTGNEKLFF; CDR3nt: TGTGCCAGCACCCTCCGGACAGGGAATGAAAAACTGTTTTTT
j_gene: TRBJ2-3; d_gene: TRBD2; abundance: .; v_gene: TRBV10-1; CDR3aa: CASSEYSGGTDTQYF; CDR3nt: TGCGCCAGCAGTGAGTACAGCGGGGGCACAGATACGCAGTATTTT
j_gene: TRBJ1-5; d_gene: .; abundance: .; v_gene: TRBV2; CDR3aa: CASSEGRQVRQPQHF; CDR3nt: TGTGCCAGCAGTGAAGGGAGACAGGTACGGCAGCCCCAGCATTTT
j_gene: TRBJ2-3; d_gene: .; abundance: once; v_gene: TRBV4-2; CDR3aa: CASSQASSLTDTQYF; CDR3nt: TGTGCCAGCAGCCAAGCTAGCAGCCTCACAGATACGCAGTATTTT
j_gene: TRBJ1-2; d_gene: .; abundance: .; v_gene: TRBV4-1; CDR3aa: CASSQEPAGNYGYTF; CDR3nt: TGCGCCAGCAGCCAAGAACCGGCCGGGAACTATGGCTACACCTTC
j_gene: TRBJ2-1; d_gene: .; abundance: .; v_gene: TRBV5-1; CDR3aa: CASSPQAEAYNEQFF; CDR3nt: TGCGCCAGCAGCCCCCAGGCGGAGGCCTACAATGAGCAGTTCTTC
j_gene: TRBJ1-3; d_gene: TRBD1; abundance: .; v_gene: TRBV5-6; CDR3aa: CASSLVRDREDTIYF; CDR3nt: TGTGCCAGCAGCTTGGTCCGGGACAGGGAAGACACCATATATTTT
j_gene: TRBJ1-4; d_gene: .; abundance: .; v_gene: TRBV19; CDR3aa: CASSTRQGEKLFF; CDR3nt: TGTGCCAGTAGTACCCGACAAGGTGAAAAACTGTTTTTT
j_gene: TRBJ2-4; d_gene: .; abundance: .; v_gene: TRBV21-1; CDR3aa: CASSKPGLAGNIQYF; CDR3nt: TGTGCCAGCAGCAAACCGGGACTAGCGGGGAACATTCAGTACTTC
j_gene: TRBJ1-4; d_gene: .; abundance: .; v_gene: TRBV10-3; CDR3aa: CAISGSGADEKLFF; CDR3nt: TGTGCCATCAGTGGGTCAGGGGCCGATGAAAAACTGTTTTTT
j_gene: TRBJ2-1; d_gene: TRBD2; abundance: .; v_gene: TRBV7-6; CDR3aa: CASSSEAGGYNEQFF; CDR3nt: TGTGCCAGCAGCTCAGAAGCGGGAGGGTACAATGAGCAGTTCTTC
j_gene: TRBJ2-3; d_gene: TRBD1; abundance: .; v_gene: TRBV11-1; CDR3aa: CASSLQGAHTDTQYF; CDR3nt: TGTGCCAGCAGCCTTCAGGGGGCGCATACAGATACGCAGTATTTT
j_gene: TRBJ2-1; d_gene: TRBD2; abundance: .; v_gene: TRBV5-4; CDR3aa: CASSFDPSGYNEQFF; CDR3nt: TGTGCCAGCAGCTTCGATCCTAGCGGCTACAATGAGCAGTTCTTC